A single sample is the source of the 15 T cell receptor beta chains below, sequenced in a study of cytomegalovirus exposure and HLA in healthy donors. PCR involved 60 Vbeta and 13 Jbeta primers. Profiled with immunoSEQ multiplex PCR; TCRdb holds only in-frame clones, not every one. The sample has about 110,000 clones; around 80% are singletons. What was sequenced was PBMCs. Receptor source: a man aged 30 to 45 in good health and CMV-seropositive.

The chain links TRBV4-1 to TRBJ1-4; 7 nucleotides match TRBD1. The germline V gene encodes CDR1 MGHRA and CDR2 YSYEKL. Unmatched junction bases numbered 15, after V lost 3 bases and J lost 5 bases. The CDR3 has 18 residues. CDR3 bases: TGCGCCAGCAGCCAGGATCTGACAGGGTCCCTCGGCAATGAAAAACTGTTTTTT. The encoded protein is CASSQDLTGSLGNEKLFF.

The sample holds one count of this clone. This chain connects TRBV27 to TRBJ2-7; TRBD1 matches 7 bases. The V gene's germline CDR1 is MNHEY and CDR2 SMNVEV (reference sequence). J lost 4 bases, V lost 0 bases, and 9 bases had no gene match. The CDR3 has 16 amino acids. In DNA form, the CDR3 reads TGTGCCAGCAGTTTATCGAGGGGGACAGAGGTTTACGAGCAGTACTTC. The encoded protein is CASSLSRGTEVYEQYF.

The chain combines TRBV7-9 with TRBJ2-6; 8 bases are shared with TRBD1. The junction had 9 bases not matched to a gene; V was cut back by 5 bases and J by 0 bases. Looked up from germline, CDR1 is SEHNR and CDR2 is FQNEAQ (reference sequence). The CDR3 sequence is 18 residues long. The CDR3 loop reads CASSPGQGGISGANVLTF. CDR3 in DNA: TGTGCCAGCAGCCCTGGACAGGGAGGTATCTCTGGGGCCAACGTCCTGACTTTC.

The count of this clone is one. V is TRBV13 and J is TRBJ2-3; D is uncertain. Trimming pared 4 bases from V and 4 bases from J, leaving 9 bases between. This CDR3 has 13 amino acids. Per the germline V gene, CDR1 is PRHDT and CDR2 is FYEKMQ (reference sequence). CDR3 bases: TGTGCCAGCAGCTGGAGCGTCGCAGATACGCAGTATTTT. This gives the protein CASSWSVADTQYF.

The rearrangement joins TRBV6-1 to TRBJ1-2; tentative D call: TRBD1 (6 bases). This CDR3 contains 15 residues. Trimming removed 6 bases from V and 7 bases from J, with 21 bases in between. Germline V gives CDR1 MNHNS, CDR2 SASEGT. CDR3 sequence (DNA): TGTGCCAGCAGCATCGGGCAGGGGTTTAGGGCTGGCTACACCTTC. Translation: CASSIGQGFRAGYTF.

This clone was picked up a small number of times. This chain links TRBV9 with TRBJ1-2; 7 bases are a match to TRBD1. The CDR3 extends over 15 amino acids. J lost 7 bases, V lost 2 bases, and 11 bases had no gene match. CDR1 SGDLS and CDR2 YYNGEE come from the germline V gene. In nucleotides, the CDR3 is TGTGCCAGCAGCGTGAATACAGGGGCCATGGGTGGCTACACCTTC. This gives the protein CASSVNTGAMGGYTF.

This sequence joins TRBV7-8 and TRBJ2-6; possibly TRBD1 for D (6 bases). The V and J ends lost 1 base and 1 base respectively, with 8 bases between them. The germline V gene has CDR1 SGHVS and CDR2 FQNEAQ. CDR3 size: 16 residues. The CDR3 loop is CASSLVTGSGANVLTF. CDR3 in DNA: TGTGCCAGCAGCTTAGTAACAGGGTCTGGGGCCAACGTCCTGACTTTC.

This chain joins TRBV30 and TRBJ1-3, with a tentative D call TRBD1 (6 bases). The CDR3 is made up of 13 amino acids. CDR1 is GTSNPN, CDR2 SVGIG, per germline (reference sequence). V was shortened by 5 bases and J by 4 bases, with 12 bases between the two germline ends. CDR3 DNA sequence: TGTGCCTGGGACCGGGACACAGGAAACACCATATATTTT. Protein sequence: CAWDRDTGNTIYF.

CDR3 protein: CAWSPDRLSGNTIYF. In DNA, the CDR3 is TGTGCCTGGAGCCCGGACAGGCTCTCTGGAAACACCATATATTTT. This sequence joins TRBV30 and TRBJ1-3; 7 bases agree with TRBD1. The CDR3 sequence is 15 residues long. V dropped 3 bases and J dropped 0; count of bases not matched to a gene: 5. Germline V gives CDR1 GTSNPN, CDR2 SVGIG (reference sequence).

With respect to this clone: Other nucleotide sequences from this sample produce the same CDR3. The V and J genes are TRBV4-2 and TRBJ1-1; D is possibly TRBD1 (6 bases). Germline values: CDR1 LGHNA, CDR2 YNFKEQ. V was clipped by 0 bases and J by 3 bases, with 8 bases between them. The CDR3 consists of 14 residues. CDR3 in DNA: TGTGCCAGCAGCCAAGAACAGGGTGACACTGAAGCTTTCTTT. As protein: CASSQEQGDTEAFF.

The chain combines TRBV5-6 with TRBJ1-3, with a tentative D call TRBD1 (6 bases). The germline V and J ends were trimmed by 2 bases and 0 bases, with 9 bases remaining between them. Germline V gene data show CDR1 as SGHDT and CDR2 as YYEEEE. This CDR3 is built from 15 residues. CDR3 region: CASSLRDTSGNTIYF. The CDR3 DNA follows: TGTGCCAGCAGCTTACGGGACACCTCTGGAAACACCATATATTTT.

The genes are TRBV21-1 and TRBJ2-3; TRBD1, as called in the table, went unchecked against the DNA. TRBV21-1 is a recognized pseudogene. The CDR3 has 18 residues. The CDR3 sequence: CASSPQGGQGDTTDTQYF. In nucleotides, the CDR3 is TGTGCCAGCAGCCCACAGGGGGGACAGGGGGATACCACAGATACGCAGTATTTT.

The V call is TRBV6-1, the J call TRBJ2-7; 9 bases agree with TRBD1. Germline V gene sequence: CDR1 MNHNS, CDR2 SASEGT. V was clipped by 5 bases and J by 1 base; unmatched bases: 3. This CDR3 has 14 residues. This CDR3 is CASSPDRGSYEQYF. DNA for the CDR3: TGTGCCAGCAGTCCGGACAGGGGTTCCTACGAGCAGTACTTC.

The gene calls are TRBV7-5 and TRBJ1-5; TRBD1, the table's D call, was not compared with the DNA. TRBV7-5 corresponds to a pseudogene. CDR3 length equals 15 residues. The CDR3 sequence: CAPGRGGASNQPQHF. Here the CDR3 DNA reads TGTGCCCCAGGGCGAGGGGGCGCGAGCAATCAGCCCCAGCATTTT.

V usage is TRBV5-1 and J usage is TRBJ2-3, with 9 bases that match TRBD1. The V gene end was trimmed by 4 bases and the J gene end by 3 bases; junction bases not matched to a gene: 6. The CDR3 runs 15 residues. Germline V gene lookup returns CDR1 SGHRS and CDR2 YFSETQ. For the CDR3, the DNA is TGCGCCAGCAGCAATCCGGGACAGGGAACAGATACGCAGTATTTT. Protein: CASSNPGQGTDTQYF.